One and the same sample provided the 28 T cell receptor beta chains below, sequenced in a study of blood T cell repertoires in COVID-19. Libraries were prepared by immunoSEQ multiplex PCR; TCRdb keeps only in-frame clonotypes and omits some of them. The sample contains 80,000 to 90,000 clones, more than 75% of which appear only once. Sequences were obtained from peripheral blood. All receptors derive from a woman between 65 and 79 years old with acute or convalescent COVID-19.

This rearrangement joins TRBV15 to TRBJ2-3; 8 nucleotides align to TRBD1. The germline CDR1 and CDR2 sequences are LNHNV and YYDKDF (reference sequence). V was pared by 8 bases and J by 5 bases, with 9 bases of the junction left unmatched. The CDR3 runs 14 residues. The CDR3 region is CATGWQGARDTQYF. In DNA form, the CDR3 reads TGTGCCACCGGGTGGCAGGGGGCCAGAGATACGCAGTATTTT.

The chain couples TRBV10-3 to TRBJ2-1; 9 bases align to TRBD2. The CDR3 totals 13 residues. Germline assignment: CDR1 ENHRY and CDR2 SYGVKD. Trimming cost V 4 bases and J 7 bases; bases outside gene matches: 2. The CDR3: CAISATSGNEQFF. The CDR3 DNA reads TGTGCCATCAGTGCAACTAGCGGGAATGAGCAGTTCTTC.

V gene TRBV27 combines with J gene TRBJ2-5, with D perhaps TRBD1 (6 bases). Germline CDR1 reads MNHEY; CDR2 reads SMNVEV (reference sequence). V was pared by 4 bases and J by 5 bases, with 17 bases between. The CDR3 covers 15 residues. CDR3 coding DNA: TGTGCCAGCAGTTCTTTCGGACAGATGCTGGAGACCCAGTACTTC. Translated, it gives CASSSFGQMLETQYF.

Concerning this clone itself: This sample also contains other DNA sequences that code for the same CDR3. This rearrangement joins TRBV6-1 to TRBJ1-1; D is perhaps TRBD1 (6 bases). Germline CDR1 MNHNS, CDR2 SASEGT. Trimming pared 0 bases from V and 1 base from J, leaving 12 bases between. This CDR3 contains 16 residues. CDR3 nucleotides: TGTGCCAGCAGTGAAGCCCTATTACAGGGGAACACTGAAGCTTTCTTT. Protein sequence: CASSEALLQGNTEAFF.

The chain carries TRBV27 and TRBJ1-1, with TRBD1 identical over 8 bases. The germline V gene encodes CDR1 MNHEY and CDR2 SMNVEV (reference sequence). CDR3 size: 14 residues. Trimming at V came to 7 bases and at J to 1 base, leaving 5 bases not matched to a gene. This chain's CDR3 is CASTPRGPNTEAFF. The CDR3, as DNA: TGTGCCAGCACCCCCAGGGGGCCGAACACTGAAGCTTTCTTT.

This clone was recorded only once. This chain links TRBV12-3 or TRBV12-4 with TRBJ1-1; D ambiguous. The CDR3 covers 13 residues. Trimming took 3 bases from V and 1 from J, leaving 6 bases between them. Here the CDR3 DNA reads TGTGCCAGCAGTTTGGGAGGGAACACTGAAGCTTTCTTT. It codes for CASSLGGNTEAFF.

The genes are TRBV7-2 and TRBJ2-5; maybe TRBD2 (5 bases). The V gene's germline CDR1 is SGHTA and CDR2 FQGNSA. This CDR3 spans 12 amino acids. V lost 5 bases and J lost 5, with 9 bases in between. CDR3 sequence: CASSLTMETQYF. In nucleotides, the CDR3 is TGTGCCAGCAGCCTGACTATGGAGACCCAGTACTTC.

In DNA form, the CDR3 reads TGTGCCAGCAGTAAAGAAAGGACAGGGGGCGTAAATACGCAGTATTTT. The encoded protein is CASSKERTGGVNTQYF. V gene TRBV6-2 or TRBV6-3 combines with J gene TRBJ2-3; TRBD1 matches at 11 bases. The ends lost 5 bases at V and 7 bases at J; junction bases unmatched: 11. Germline V lookup: CDR1 MNHEY, CDR2 SVGEGT. CDR3 length equals 16 residues.

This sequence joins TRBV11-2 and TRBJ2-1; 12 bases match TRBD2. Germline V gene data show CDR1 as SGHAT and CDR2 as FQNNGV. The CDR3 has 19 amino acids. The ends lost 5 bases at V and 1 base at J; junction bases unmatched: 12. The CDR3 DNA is TGTGCCAGCAGCGACCACCTGGGACTAGCGGGTCCTTCCTACAATGAGCAGTTCTTC. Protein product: CASSDHLGLAGPSYNEQFF.

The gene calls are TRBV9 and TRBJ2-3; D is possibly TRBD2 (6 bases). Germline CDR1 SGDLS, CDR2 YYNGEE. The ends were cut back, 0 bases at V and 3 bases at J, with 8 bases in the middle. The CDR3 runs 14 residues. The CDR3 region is CASSVGGVTDTQYF. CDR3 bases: TGTGCCAGCAGCGTAGGGGGGGTGACAGATACGCAGTATTTT.

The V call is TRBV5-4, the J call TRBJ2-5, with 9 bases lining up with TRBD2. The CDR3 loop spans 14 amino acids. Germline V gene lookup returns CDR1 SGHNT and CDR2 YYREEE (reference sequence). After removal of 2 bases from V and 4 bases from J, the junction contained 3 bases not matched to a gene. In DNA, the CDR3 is TGTGCCAGCAGCTTAGCGGGGGGCGGAGAGACCCAGTACTTC. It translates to CASSLAGGGETQYF. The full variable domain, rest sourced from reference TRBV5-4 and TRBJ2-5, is ETGVTQSPTHLIKTRGQQVTLRCSSQSGHNTVSWYQQALGQGPQFIFQYYREEENGRGNFPPRFSGLQFPNYSSELNVNALELDDSALYLCASSLAGGGETQYFGPGTRLLVL.

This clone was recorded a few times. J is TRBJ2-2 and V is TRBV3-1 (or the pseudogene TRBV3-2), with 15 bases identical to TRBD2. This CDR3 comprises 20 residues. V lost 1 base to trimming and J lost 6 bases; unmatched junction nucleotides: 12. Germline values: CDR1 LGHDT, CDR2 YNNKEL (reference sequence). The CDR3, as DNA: TGTGCCAGCAGCCAAGTGGGACGTGGACTAGCGGGAGGGCCGCCCGGGGAGCTGTTTTTT. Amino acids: CASSQVGRGLAGGPPGELFF.

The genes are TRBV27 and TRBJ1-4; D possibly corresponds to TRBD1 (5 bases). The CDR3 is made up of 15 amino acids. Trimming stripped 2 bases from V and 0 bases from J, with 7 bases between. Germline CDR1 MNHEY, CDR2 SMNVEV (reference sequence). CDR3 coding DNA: TGTGCCAGCAGTTTAAGGGGTGCAACTAATGAAAAACTGTTTTTT. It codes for CASSLRGATNEKLFF.

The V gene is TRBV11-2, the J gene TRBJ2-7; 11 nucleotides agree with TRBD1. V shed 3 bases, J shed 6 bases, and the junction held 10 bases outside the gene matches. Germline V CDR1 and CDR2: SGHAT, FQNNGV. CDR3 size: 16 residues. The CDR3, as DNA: TGTGCCAGCAGCTTGGGGGCGGCGGACAGGGGGCCCGAGCAGTACGTC. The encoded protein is CASSLGAADRGPEQYV.

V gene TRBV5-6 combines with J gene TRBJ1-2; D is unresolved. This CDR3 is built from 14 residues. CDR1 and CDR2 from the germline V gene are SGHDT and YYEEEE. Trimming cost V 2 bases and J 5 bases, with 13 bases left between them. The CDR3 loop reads CASSFRSATYGYTF. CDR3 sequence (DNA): TGTGCCAGCAGCTTCCGGAGTGCAACATATGGCTACACCTTC.

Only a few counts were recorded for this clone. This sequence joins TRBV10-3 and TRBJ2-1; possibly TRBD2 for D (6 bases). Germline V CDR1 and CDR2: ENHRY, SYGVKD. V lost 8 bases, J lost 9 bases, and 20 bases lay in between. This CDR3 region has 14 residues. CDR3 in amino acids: CAIGDSTRLGEQFF. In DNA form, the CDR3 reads TGTGCCATCGGGGACTCTACTAGGCTCGGTGAGCAGTTCTTC.

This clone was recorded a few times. The CDR3 DNA reads TGCGCCAGCAGCCTGGGGGGACTAGCGGATACAGATACGCAGTATTTT. Translating it yields CASSLGGLADTDTQYF. The rearrangement uses TRBV5-1 and TRBJ2-3; 11 bases align to TRBD2. There are 16 residues in the CDR3. After removal of 4 bases from V and 3 bases from J, the junction contained 7 bases not matched to a gene. Germline V lookup: CDR1 SGHRS, CDR2 YFSETQ.

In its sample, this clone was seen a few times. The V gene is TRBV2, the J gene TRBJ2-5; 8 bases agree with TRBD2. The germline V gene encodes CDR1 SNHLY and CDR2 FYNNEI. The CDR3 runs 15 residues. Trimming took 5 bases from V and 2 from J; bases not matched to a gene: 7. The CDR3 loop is CASSSSTSGQETQYF. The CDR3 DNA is TGTGCCAGCAGTTCGTCCACTAGCGGACAAGAGACCCAGTACTTC.

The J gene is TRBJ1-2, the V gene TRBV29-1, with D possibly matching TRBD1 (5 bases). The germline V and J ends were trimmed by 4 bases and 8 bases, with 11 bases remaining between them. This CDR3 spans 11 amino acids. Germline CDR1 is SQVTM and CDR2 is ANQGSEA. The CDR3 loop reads CSVAAGWGYTF. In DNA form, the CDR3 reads TGCAGCGTTGCGGCAGGGTGGGGCTACACCTTC.

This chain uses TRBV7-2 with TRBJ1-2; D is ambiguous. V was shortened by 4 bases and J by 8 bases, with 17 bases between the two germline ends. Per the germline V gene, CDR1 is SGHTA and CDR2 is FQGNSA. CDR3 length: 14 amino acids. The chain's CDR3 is CASSSFRSSSGYTF. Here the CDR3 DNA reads TGTGCCAGCAGCTCATTCAGGTCTTCGTCAGGCTACACCTTC.

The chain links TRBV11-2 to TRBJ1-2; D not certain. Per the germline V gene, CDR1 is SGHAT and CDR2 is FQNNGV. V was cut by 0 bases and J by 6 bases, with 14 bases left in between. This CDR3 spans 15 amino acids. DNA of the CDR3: TGTGCCAGCAGCTTAGATCTCGGCAGGCGGGATGGCTACACCTTC. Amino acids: CASSLDLGRRDGYTF. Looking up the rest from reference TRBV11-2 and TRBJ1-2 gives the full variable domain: EAGVAQSPRYKIIEKRQSVAFWCNPISGHATLYWYQQILGQGPKLLIQFQNNGVVDDSQLPKDRFSAERLKGVDSTLKIQPAKLEDSAVYLCASSLDLGRRDGYTFGSGTRLTVV.

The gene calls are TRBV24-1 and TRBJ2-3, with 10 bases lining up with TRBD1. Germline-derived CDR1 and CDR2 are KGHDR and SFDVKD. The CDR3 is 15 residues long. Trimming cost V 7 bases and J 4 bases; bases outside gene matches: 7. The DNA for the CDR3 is TGTGCCACCAGCATGCCTGGACAGGGGGCAGATACGCAGTATTTT. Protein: CATSMPGQGADTQYF.

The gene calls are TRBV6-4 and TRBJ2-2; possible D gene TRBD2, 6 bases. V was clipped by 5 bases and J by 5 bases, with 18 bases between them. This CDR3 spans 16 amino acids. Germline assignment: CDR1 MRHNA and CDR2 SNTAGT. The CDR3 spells CASSSTPGDRTGELFF. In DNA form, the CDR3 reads TGTGCCAGCAGTTCCACCCCGGGGGACCGGACCGGGGAGCTGTTTTTT.

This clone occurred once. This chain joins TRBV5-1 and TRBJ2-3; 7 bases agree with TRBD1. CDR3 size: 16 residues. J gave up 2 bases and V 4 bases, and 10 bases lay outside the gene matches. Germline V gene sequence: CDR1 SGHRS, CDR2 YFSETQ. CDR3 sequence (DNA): TGCGCCAGCAGCCAACAGGGGCCCGGGCCCACAGATACGCAGTATTTT. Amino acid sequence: CASSQQGPGPTDTQYF.

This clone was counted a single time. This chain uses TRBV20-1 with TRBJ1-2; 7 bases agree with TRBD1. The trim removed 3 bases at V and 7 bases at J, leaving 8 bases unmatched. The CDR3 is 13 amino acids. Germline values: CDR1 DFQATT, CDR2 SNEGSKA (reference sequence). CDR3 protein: CSASSSGGPGYTF. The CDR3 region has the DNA TGCAGTGCTAGTTCATCAGGGGGGCCTGGCTACACCTTC.

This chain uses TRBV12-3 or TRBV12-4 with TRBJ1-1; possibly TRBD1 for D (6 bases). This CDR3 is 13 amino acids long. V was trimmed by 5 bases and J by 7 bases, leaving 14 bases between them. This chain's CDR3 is CASSDPGHYEAFF. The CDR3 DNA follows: TGTGCCAGCAGTGACCCGGGACACTATGAAGCTTTCTTT.

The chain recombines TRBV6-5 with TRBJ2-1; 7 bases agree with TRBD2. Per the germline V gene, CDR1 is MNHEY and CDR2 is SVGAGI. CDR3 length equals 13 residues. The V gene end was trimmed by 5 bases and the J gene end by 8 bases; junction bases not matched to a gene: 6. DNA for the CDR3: TGTGCCAGCAGTATCTCTAGCGGCTATGAGCAGTTCTTC. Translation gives CASSISSGYEQFF.

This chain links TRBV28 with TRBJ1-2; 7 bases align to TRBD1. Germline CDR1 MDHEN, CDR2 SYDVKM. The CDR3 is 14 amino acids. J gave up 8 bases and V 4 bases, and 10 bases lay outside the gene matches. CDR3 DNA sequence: TGTGCCAGCAGTTCCCCGACAGGGCCTAGCGGCTACACCTTC. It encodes CASSSPTGPSGYTF.